What follows are 11 T cell receptor beta chains derived from one specimen sequenced in a study of OX40 agonist ivuxolimab in advanced cancers. Produced via immunoSEQ multiplex PCR; TCRdb's table is partial and in-frame only. The profile covers 70,000 to 90,000 clones, with about 88% appearing a single time and approximately 10% taken by the ten largest. This sample comprised CD4+ or CD8+ T cells sorted from blood, obtained in a trial of the OX40 agonist ivuxolimab. The receptors come from an adult with an advanced solid tumor such as melanoma, head and neck, liver or kidney cancer.

The chain links TRBV5-1 to TRBJ1-2; no firm D call. The CDR3 covers 15 residues. Germline-derived CDR1 and CDR2 are SGHRS and YFSETQ. The ends were cut back, 1 base at V and 5 bases at J, with 15 bases in the middle. The CDR3 nucleotides read TGCGCCAGCAGCTTGTATGGGCAAGCCTCGTATGGCTACACCTTC. Translated, it gives CASSLYGQASYGYTF.

The V and J genes are TRBV6-5 and TRBJ2-3; D gene ambiguous. V was cut by 2 bases and J by 0 bases, with 9 bases left in between. CDR1 is MNHEY and CDR2 is SVGAGI in the germline V gene. The CDR3 covers 15 residues. The CDR3 nucleotides are TGTGCCAGCAGTTACGAACACTCTAGCACAGATACGCAGTATTTT. This encodes CASSYEHSSTDTQYF.

This sequence joins TRBV28 and TRBJ1-2, with TRBD1 matching 9 bases. The CDR3 extends over 15 amino acids. V lost 6 bases, J lost 4 bases, and 9 bases stayed unmatched. Germline loops: CDR1 MDHEN, CDR2 SYDVKM. As DNA, the CDR3 is TGTGCCAGCAGATTCCCCGGGACAGGGTTCTATGGCTACACCTTC. It is translated as CASRFPGTGFYGYTF.

The CDR3 nucleotides are TGTGCCAGCAGCTTAGAGAGGACGGGACAGGGGTTCTACGAGCAGTACTTC. Its translation is CASSLERTGQGFYEQYF. J is TRBJ2-7 and V is TRBV11-2, with TRBD1 matching over 10 bases. After removal of 0 bases from V and 3 bases from J, the junction contained 8 bases not matched to a gene. CDR1 SGHAT and CDR2 FQNNGV come from the germline V gene. The CDR3 runs to 17 residues.

This clone was recorded only once. The chain links TRBV6-5 to TRBJ1-5; 9 nucleotides agree with TRBD1. The CDR3 has 15 amino acids. V trimming: 5 bases; J trimming: 2 bases; junction bases outside the gene matches: 4. Germline-derived CDR1 and CDR2 are MNHEY and SVGAGI. For the CDR3, the DNA is TGTGCCAGCAGTCACCGGGACAGGGGCAATCAGCCCCAGCATTTT. The encoded protein is CASSHRDRGNQPQHF.

The chain is built from TRBV5-1 and TRBJ2-1, with unresolved D. CDR1 and CDR2 from the germline V gene are SGHRS and YFSETQ. The CDR3 extends over 14 amino acids. The ends were cut back, 0 bases at V and 1 base at J, with 5 bases in the middle. The CDR3 protein is CASSLGPSYNEQFF. The CDR3 DNA is TGCGCCAGCAGCTTGGGACCATCCTACAATGAGCAGTTCTTC.

V is TRBV7-9 and J is TRBJ2-3, with TRBD1 identical over 9 bases. The junction had 11 bases not matched to a gene; V was cut back by 6 bases and J by 4 bases. Germline V lookup: CDR1 SEHNR, CDR2 FQNEAQ (reference sequence). This CDR3 is built from 16 residues. CDR3 amino acids: CASSSGDRGFADTQYF. The CDR3 DNA sequence: TGTGCCAGCAGTTCGGGAGACAGGGGGTTTGCAGATACGCAGTATTTT. Drawing the rest from reference TRBV7-9 and TRBJ2-3, the complete variable domain is DTGVSQNPRHKITKRGQNVTFRCDPISEHNRLYWYRQTLGQGPEFLTYFQNEAQLEKSRLLSDRFSAERPKGSFSTLEIQRTEQGDSAMYLCASSSGDRGFADTQYFGPGTRLTVL.

J is TRBJ2-5 and V is TRBV6-1; TRBD2 is a possible D gene (6 bases). The CDR3 length is 14 residues. Germline V CDR1 and CDR2: MNHNS, SASEGT. Trimming stripped 1 base from V and 2 bases from J, with 8 bases between. This CDR3 reads CASSEGGLQETQYF. The CDR3 DNA reads as TGTGCCAGCAGTGAAGGTGGACTACAAGAGACCCAGTACTTC.

DNA of the CDR3: TGTGCCAGCAGCCAAGGGGGAGGGGTCTTGGCCCAGTACTTC. Translation: CASSQGGGVLAQYF. The V gene is TRBV2, the J gene TRBJ2-5; the D gene is possibly TRBD2 (7 bases). In germline, CDR1 is SNHLY, CDR2 FYNNEI. The CDR3 loop spans 14 amino acids. The V gene lost 6 bases and the J gene lost 9 bases, with 20 bases spanning the gap.

This clone was detected once. This chain connects TRBV2 to TRBJ1-3; no clear D gene. Germline CDR1 reads SNHLY; CDR2 reads FYNNEI. With 7 bases removed from V and 3 bases from J, the gap between germline ends came to 16 bases. This CDR3 contains 15 residues. DNA of the CDR3: TGTGCCAGCACCCCGCGGACGGGCGGTGGAAACACCATATATTTT. Translated: CASTPRTGGGNTIYF.

A single count supports this clone. V is TRBV4-1 and J is TRBJ2-2, with TRBD2 matching 7 bases. Germline V gene data show CDR1 as MGHRA and CDR2 as YSYEKL. The J segment lost 5 bases and the V segment lost 5 bases, leaving 14 bases of the junction unmatched. This CDR3 is 17 amino acids long. The CDR3 DNA reads as TGCGCCAGCAGCTACCAAGTGGCGGGAGTAGTGACCGGGGAGCTGTTTTTT. Translating it yields CASSYQVAGVVTGELFF.